The clone carrying this T cell receptor beta chain was seen at least ten times. Antigen specificity is unknown. CDR1 is SGHRS and CDR2 is YFSETQ in the germline V gene. V lost 0 bases and J 4 bases, leaving 19 bases between the germline ends. CDR3 length equals 17 residues. The data are from a study of identical twins. General study findings and limits: Sequences that were out-of-frame, alpha and twin-shared displayed an excess of low generation probability.

TCRdb itself ran the 5' RACE reads through MiXCR, one entry per CDR3 protein. The data show 400,000 or so distinct CDR3 sequences, about 10% seen once. V is TRBV5-1 and J is TRBJ2-5; maybe TRBD1 (6 bases). The material sequenced was naive T cells sorted from blood. The TCR comes from a woman aged 45-65 years in good health. The CDR3 is CASSLALLMGAGETQYF. Here the CDR3 DNA reads TGCGCCAGCAGCTTGGCCTTACTCATGGGGGCTGGAGAGACCCAGTACTTC. The whole variable domain, filled in from reference TRBV5-1 and TRBJ2-5, reads KAGVTQTPRYLIKTRGQQVTLSCSPISGHRSVSWYQQTPGQGLQFLFEYFSETQRNKGNFPGRFSGRQFSNSRSEMNVSTLELGDSALYLCASSLALLMGAGETQYFGPGTRLLVL.